This T cell receptor beta chain was sequenced for a study of glioma-infiltrating T cells after dendritic cell vaccination. Looking at the study overall: The vaccine used monocyte-derived dendritic cells pulsed overnight with autologous tumor lysate. General study findings and limits: Higher pretreatment TIL content predicted longer progression-free time and survival.

Repertoires were generated with immunoSEQ multiplex PCR, while TCRdb's copy carries only in-frame clones and drops some. The sample carries about 99,000 clones, roughly four fifths recorded once. For this clone: Its matching antigen is unknown.

CDR1 and CDR2 (germline): SGHDT, YYEEEE. The CDR3 has 15 residues. V dropped 0 bases and J dropped 4; count of bases not matched to a gene: 6. This chain joins TRBV5-6 and TRBJ1-2, with 7 bases lining up with TRBD1. The clonotype was recovered from a human donor with glioblastoma. This material consisted of blood, taken before dendritic cell vaccination. CDR3 sequence reads: CASSLAGQNSYGYTF. The CDR3 region has the DNA TGTGCCAGCAGCTTGGCGGGACAGAACTCCTATGGCTACACCTTC.